This TCR beta chain comes out of a study of post-analysis software for immune sequencing data. As for the study in general: The disease courses covered relapsing-remitting, secondary progressive and progressive-relapsing multiple sclerosis. Whole-study results and caveats: Significantly decreased normalized Chao1 diversity was recorded for multiple sclerosis patients relative to controls. A few TRBV segments appeared more often in patients than in controls, and TRBV5-6, TRBV5-1 and TRBV20-1 were among these.

About this clonotype itself: The target antigen is unknown.

The CDR3 runs 18 residues. Losses at the gene ends were 5 bases for V and 8 bases for J; bases not matched to a gene: 16. Germline values: CDR1 SGHVS, CDR2 FNYEAQ. Prepared libraries of TCR beta cDNA carried unique molecular identifiers. Each batch of about 1 to 11 million T cells produced 490,000 or so cDNA molecules. One entry per CDR3 protein results from TCRdb running MiXCR on the PCR reads. The sample carries roughly 180,000 distinct CDR3 sequences, over 25% recorded once. The sequenced material came from blood. V gene TRBV7-6 combines with J gene TRBJ2-1, with 12 positions matching TRBD2. The source is a girl aged 10 to 17 with multiple sclerosis. The CDR3 DNA sequence: TGTGCCAGCAGCCTCTCTTCTAGCGGGAGGGCCTTGATTTATGAGCAGTTCTTC. As protein: CASSLSSSGRALIYEQFF.